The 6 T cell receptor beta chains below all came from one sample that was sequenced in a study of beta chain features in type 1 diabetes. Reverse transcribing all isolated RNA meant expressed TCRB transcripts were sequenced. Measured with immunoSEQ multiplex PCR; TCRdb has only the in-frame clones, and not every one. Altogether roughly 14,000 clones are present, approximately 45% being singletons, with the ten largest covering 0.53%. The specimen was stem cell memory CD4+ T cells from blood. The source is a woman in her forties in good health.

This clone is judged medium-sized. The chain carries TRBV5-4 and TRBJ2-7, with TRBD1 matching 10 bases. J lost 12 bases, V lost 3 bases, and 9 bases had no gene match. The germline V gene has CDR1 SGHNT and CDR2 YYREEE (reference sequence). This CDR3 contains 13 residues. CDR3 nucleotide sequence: TGTGCCAGCAGCTGGGGGACTCGGGACAGGGGGTACTTC. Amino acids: CASSWGTRDRGYF.

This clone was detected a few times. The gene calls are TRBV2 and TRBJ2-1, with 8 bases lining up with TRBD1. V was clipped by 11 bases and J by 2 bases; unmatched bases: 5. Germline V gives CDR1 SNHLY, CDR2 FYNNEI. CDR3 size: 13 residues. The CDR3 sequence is CAANRGTYNEQFF. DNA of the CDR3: TGTGCCGCGAACAGGGGGACCTACAATGAGCAGTTCTTC.

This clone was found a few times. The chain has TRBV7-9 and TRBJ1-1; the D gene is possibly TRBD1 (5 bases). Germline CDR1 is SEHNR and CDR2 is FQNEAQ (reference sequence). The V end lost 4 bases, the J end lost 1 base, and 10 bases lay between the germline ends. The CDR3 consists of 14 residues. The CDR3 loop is CASSSADRNTEAFF. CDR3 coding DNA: TGTGCCAGCAGCTCCGCCGACAGGAACACTGAAGCTTTCTTT.

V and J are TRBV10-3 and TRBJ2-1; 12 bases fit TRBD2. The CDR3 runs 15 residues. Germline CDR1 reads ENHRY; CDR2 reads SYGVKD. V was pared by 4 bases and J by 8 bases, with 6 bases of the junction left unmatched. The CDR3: CAISGLAGGPHEQFF. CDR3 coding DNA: TGTGCCATCAGTGGGCTAGCGGGGGGGCCTCATGAGCAGTTCTTC.

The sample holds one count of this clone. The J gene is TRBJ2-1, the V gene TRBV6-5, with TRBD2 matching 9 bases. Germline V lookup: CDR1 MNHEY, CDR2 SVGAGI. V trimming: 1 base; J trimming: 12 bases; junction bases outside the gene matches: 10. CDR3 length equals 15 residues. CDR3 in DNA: TGTGCCAGCAGTTACTTTGGTAGCGGGGGATTCGGGCAGTTCTTC. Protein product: CASSYFGSGGFGQFF.

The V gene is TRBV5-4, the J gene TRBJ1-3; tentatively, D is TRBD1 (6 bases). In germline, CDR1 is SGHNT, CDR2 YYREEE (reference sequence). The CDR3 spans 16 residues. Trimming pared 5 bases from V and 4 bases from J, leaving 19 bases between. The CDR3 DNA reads TGTGCCAGCAGTCGCCCAGCGGGGGCTGGAGGAAACACCATATATTTT. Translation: CASSRPAGAGGNTIYF.